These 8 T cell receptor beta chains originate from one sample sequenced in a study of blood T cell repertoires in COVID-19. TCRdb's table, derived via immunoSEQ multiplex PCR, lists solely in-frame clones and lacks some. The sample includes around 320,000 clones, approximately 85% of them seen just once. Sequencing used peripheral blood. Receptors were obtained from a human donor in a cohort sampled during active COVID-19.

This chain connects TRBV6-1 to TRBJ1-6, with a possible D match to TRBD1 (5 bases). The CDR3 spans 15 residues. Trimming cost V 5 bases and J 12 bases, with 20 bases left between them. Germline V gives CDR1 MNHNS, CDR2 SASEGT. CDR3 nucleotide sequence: TGTGCCAGCAGTTCCCAGGGTCTCTTATCAGGACCCCTCCACTTT. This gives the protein CASSSQGLLSGPLHF.

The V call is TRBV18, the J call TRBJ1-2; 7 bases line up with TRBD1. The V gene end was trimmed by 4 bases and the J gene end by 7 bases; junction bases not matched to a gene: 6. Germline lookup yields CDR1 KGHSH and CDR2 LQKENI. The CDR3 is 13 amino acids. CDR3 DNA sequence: TGTGCCAGCTCACAGGGGGCCGATAGTGGCTACACCTTC. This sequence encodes CASSQGADSGYTF.

The DNA of the CDR3 is TGTGCCAGCAGCCGAGACCCGGACTTCTCCTACGAGCAGTACTTC. Its protein is CASSRDPDFSYEQYF. The chain couples TRBV5-4 to TRBJ2-7; possibly TRBD2 for D (5 bases). The CDR3 totals 15 residues. Germline CDR1 is SGHNT and CDR2 is YYREEE (reference sequence). Trimming removed 4 bases at V and 0 bases at J, with 14 bases between.

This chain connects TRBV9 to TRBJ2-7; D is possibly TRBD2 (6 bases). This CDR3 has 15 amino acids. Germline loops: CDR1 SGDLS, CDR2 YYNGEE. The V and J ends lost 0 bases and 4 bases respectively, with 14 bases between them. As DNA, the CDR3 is TGTGCCAGCAGCGTAGGTAGTAGCGGAATTTACGAGCAGTACTTC. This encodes CASSVGSSGIYEQYF.

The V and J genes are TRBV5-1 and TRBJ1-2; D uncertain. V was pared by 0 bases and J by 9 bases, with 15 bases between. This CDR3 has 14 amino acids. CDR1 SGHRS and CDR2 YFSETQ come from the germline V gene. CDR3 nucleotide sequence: TGCGCCAGCAGCTTGGAGCCAGCGGATCCAAGCTACACCTTC. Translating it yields CASSLEPADPSYTF.

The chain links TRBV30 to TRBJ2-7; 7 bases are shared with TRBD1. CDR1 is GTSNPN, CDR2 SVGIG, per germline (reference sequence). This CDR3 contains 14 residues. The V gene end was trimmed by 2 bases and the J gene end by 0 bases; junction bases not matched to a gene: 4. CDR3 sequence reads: CAWSRDRSSYEQYF. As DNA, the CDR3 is TGTGCCTGGAGTAGGGACAGAAGCTCCTACGAGCAGTACTTC.

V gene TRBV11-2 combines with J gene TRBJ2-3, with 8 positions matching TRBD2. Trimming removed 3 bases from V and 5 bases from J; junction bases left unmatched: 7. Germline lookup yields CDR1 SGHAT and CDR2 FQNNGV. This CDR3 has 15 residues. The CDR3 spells CASSFLRGGQDTQYF. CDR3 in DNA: TGTGCCAGCAGCTTCCTTCGGGGGGGTCAAGATACGCAGTATTTT.

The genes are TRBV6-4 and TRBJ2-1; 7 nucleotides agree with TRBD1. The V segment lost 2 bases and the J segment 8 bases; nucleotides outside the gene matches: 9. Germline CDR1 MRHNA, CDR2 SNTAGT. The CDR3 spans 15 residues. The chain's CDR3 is CASSDNEQGSDEQFF. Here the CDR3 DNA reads TGTGCCAGCAGTGACAACGAACAGGGGTCGGATGAGCAGTTCTTC.